This TCR beta chain was sequenced during a study of blood T cell repertoires in COVID-19. The germline gives CDR1 SGHRS, CDR2 YFSETQ. Deletions cut 3 bases from V and 3 bases from J, with 13 bases between. This CDR3 has 14 amino acids. Some clones are missing from TCRdb's copy, which holds only in-frame ones; the method was immunoSEQ multiplex PCR. The data show 250,000 to 300,000 clones, around 86% seen once. V gene TRBV5-1 combines with J gene TRBJ2-7, with D possibly matching TRBD1 (5 bases). The clonotype comes from a woman in her thirties with active or convalescent COVID-19. The specimen was peripheral blood. The CDR3 spells CASSSQGEGYEQYF. CDR3 in DNA: TGCGCCAGCAGCTCCCAGGGTGAAGGCTACGAGCAGTACTTC.